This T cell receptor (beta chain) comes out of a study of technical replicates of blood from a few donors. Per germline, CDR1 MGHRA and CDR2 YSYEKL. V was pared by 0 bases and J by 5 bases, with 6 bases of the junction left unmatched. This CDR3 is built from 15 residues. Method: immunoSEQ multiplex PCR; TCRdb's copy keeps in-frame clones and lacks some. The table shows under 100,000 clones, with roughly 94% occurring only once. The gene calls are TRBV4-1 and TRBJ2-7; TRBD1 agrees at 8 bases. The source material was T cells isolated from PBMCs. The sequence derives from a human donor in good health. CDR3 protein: CASSQEGRGQDEQYF. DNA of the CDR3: TGCGCCAGCAGCCAAGAGGGCAGGGGGCAGGACGAGCAGTACTTC.